A single sample gave rise to the 24 T cell receptor beta chains below, sequenced in a study of STAT5B mutations in CD4+ large granular lymphocyte leukemia. This table comes from immunoSEQ multiplex PCR, and its TCRdb copy is limited to in-frame clones, with some not included. The sample lists about 29,000 clones, more than 65% occurring once. The sample consisted of CD4+ T cells from blood buffy coats. The receptor set was obtained from a human donor in good health.

V and J are TRBV5-4 and TRBJ1-1; D may be TRBD1 (6 bases). Looked up from germline, CDR1 is SGHNT and CDR2 is YYREEE (reference sequence). V was clipped by 4 bases and J by 5 bases, with 15 bases between them. This CDR3 contains 14 residues. The CDR3, as DNA: TGTGCCAGCAGCCAAGGCCGACAGGTGACTGAAGCTTTCTTT. The encoded protein is CASSQGRQVTEAFF.

The V call is TRBV5-1, the J call TRBJ1-1, with D tentatively TRBD1 (5 bases). Per the germline V gene, CDR1 is SGHRS and CDR2 is YFSETQ. With 3 bases removed from V and 8 bases from J, the gap between germline ends came to 14 bases. The CDR3 runs to 13 residues. The chain's CDR3 is CASSSVEGMEAFF. CDR3 bases: TGCGCCAGCAGCTCTGTCGAGGGGATGGAAGCTTTCTTT.

The chain has TRBV19 and TRBJ1-5; TRBD1 might be the D (6 bases). The CDR3 totals 14 residues. Germline lookup yields CDR1 LNHDA and CDR2 SQIVND (reference sequence). V gave up 5 bases and J gave up 2 bases, with 10 bases separating them. Here the CDR3 DNA reads TGTGCCAGTAGTGCCTCAGGGGGCAATCAGCCCCAGCATTTT. This encodes CASSASGGNQPQHF.

In this sample, this clone turned up a few times. The V call is TRBV5-5, the J call TRBJ1-1; 8 bases align to TRBD1. The germline V gene has CDR1 SGHKS and CDR2 YYEKEE (reference sequence). The CDR3 has 16 residues. J was trimmed by 4 bases and V by 5 bases; bases with no gene match: 13. DNA of the CDR3: TGTGCCAGCAGTCAGGCCCAACAGGGGGTGGTCACTGAAGCTTTCTTT. Protein sequence: CASSQAQQGVVTEAFF.

The chain links TRBV7-2 to TRBJ1-5; tentatively, D is TRBD1 (5 bases). Deletions cut 0 bases from V and 3 bases from J, with 9 bases between. The V gene's germline CDR1 is SGHTA and CDR2 FQGNSA. This CDR3 has 15 residues. CDR3 nucleotides: TGTGCCAGCAGCTTAGCGACAGTGACCAATCAGCCCCAGCATTTT. Its translation is CASSLATVTNQPQHF.

CDR3 sequence (DNA): TGTGCCAGCAGCCAACCAACAGGGGCGAGAAGCTACACCTTC. Amino acids: CASSQPTGARSYTF. The J gene is TRBJ1-2, the V gene TRBV5-4, with TRBD1 identical over 7 bases. The V and J ends lost 4 bases and 9 bases, in that order; junction bases with no gene match: 12. The CDR3 length is 14 residues. The germline CDR1 and CDR2 sequences are SGHNT and YYREEE (reference sequence).

The chain joins TRBV7-9 to TRBJ1-2, with a tentative D call TRBD1 (5 bases). The CDR3 loop spans 17 amino acids. Germline lookup yields CDR1 SEHNR and CDR2 FQNEAQ (reference sequence). V was trimmed by 1 base and J by 6 bases, leaving 21 bases between them. The CDR3 nucleotides read TGTGCCAGCAGCTTAGACCCCCGGGGCGGCCGTTCTGATGGCTACACCTTC. Protein product: CASSLDPRGGRSDGYTF. The variable domain in full, with the rest retrieved from reference TRBV7-9 and TRBJ1-2, is DTGVSQNPRHKITKRGQNVTFRCDPISEHNRLYWYRQTLGQGPEFLTYFQNEAQLEKSRLLSDRFSAERPKGSFSTLEIQRTEQGDSAMYLCASSLDPRGGRSDGYTFGSGTRLTVV.

This chain uses TRBV27 with TRBJ2-7; weak D call: TRBD2 (6 bases). CDR1 and CDR2 (germline): MNHEY, SMNVEV (reference sequence). Trimming removed 2 bases at V and 2 bases at J, with 10 bases between. The CDR3 loop spans 14 amino acids. DNA for the CDR3: TGTGCCAGCAGTTTAGGTCAGCGGGCCTACGAGCAGTACTTC. Encoded protein: CASSLGQRAYEQYF.

This clone was recorded only once. V gene TRBV5-1 combines with J gene TRBJ1-1; D gene uncertain. Germline V CDR1 and CDR2: SGHRS, YFSETQ. The CDR3 is made up of 13 amino acids. V lost 0 bases, J lost 1 base, and 4 bases lay in between. As DNA, the CDR3 is TGCGCCAGCAGCTTGGCCGGGAACACTGAAGCTTTCTTT. Amino acid sequence: CASSLAGNTEAFF.

This clone came up once. V usage is TRBV5-1 and J usage is TRBJ1-1; no reliable D call. Looked up from germline, CDR1 is SGHRS and CDR2 is YFSETQ. V was cut by 4 bases and J by 1 base, with 11 bases left in between. The CDR3 has 14 residues. The CDR3 DNA sequence: TGCGCCAGCAGCCCCCTCCGGGGGAACACTGAAGCTTTCTTT. It is translated as CASSPLRGNTEAFF.

J is TRBJ2-7 and V is TRBV29-1; 8 bases align to TRBD1. Germline CDR1 SQVTM, CDR2 ANQGSEA. The ends lost 3 bases at V and 4 bases at J; junction bases unmatched: 8. This CDR3 is 14 amino acids long. The CDR3 sequence is CSVEATGEKYEQYF. The DNA for the CDR3 is TGCAGCGTTGAGGCGACAGGGGAGAAGTACGAGCAGTACTTC.

This chain links TRBV7-9 with TRBJ2-5; 11 positions agree with TRBD1. V lost 3 bases, J lost 5 bases, and 5 bases stayed unmatched. CDR3 length equals 15 residues. Germline CDR1 reads SEHNR; CDR2 reads FQNEAQ (reference sequence). In nucleotides, the CDR3 is TGTGCCAGCAGCTTTCCCGGGACAGGGGGTGAGACCCAGTACTTC. Its translation is CASSFPGTGGETQYF.

CDR3 DNA sequence: TGTGCCATCAGTGAGGTTCGGACTAGCGGGGGAAGGACAGATACGCAGTATTTT. Translating gives CAISEVRTSGGRTDTQYF. V and J are TRBV10-3 and TRBJ2-3; 13 bases align to TRBD2. V dropped 2 bases and J dropped 3; count of bases not matched to a gene: 8. Looked up from germline, CDR1 is ENHRY and CDR2 is SYGVKD. The CDR3 runs 18 residues.

J is TRBJ2-5 and V is TRBV6-5; the match to TRBD1 covers 8 bases. The CDR3 extends over 14 amino acids. Germline V gives CDR1 MNHEY, CDR2 SVGAGI. V was pared by 2 bases and J by 4 bases, with 3 bases of the junction left unmatched. CDR3 sequence (DNA): TGTGCCAGCAGTTACCAGGGGGCGGGAGAGACCCAGTACTTC. Protein sequence: CASSYQGAGETQYF.

The rearrangement links TRBV7-9 to TRBJ1-4; TRBD1 aligns across 8 bases. The CDR3 length is 13 residues. The germline V gene has CDR1 SEHNR and CDR2 FQNEAQ (reference sequence). With 10 bases clipped from V and 8 bases from J, the junction kept 9 bases outside the gene matches. Here the CDR3 reads CATTGGRREKLFF. The CDR3 DNA reads as TGTGCCACCACAGGGGGGAGGAGGGAAAAACTGTTTTTT.

The rearrangement links TRBV7-2 to TRBJ1-4, with D perhaps matching TRBD1 (5 bases). Trimming removed 0 bases from V and 2 bases from J, with 10 bases in between. Germline V gives CDR1 SGHTA, CDR2 FQGNSA. This CDR3 contains 16 residues. The CDR3: CASSLAGQGTNEKLFF. The CDR3 bases are TGTGCCAGCAGCTTAGCGGGCCAGGGCACTAATGAAAAACTGTTTTTT.

To note about this clone: The junction differs from germline at one of its ends, possibly a read error. This chain joins TRBV27 and TRBJ2-3; unclear D gene. Germline CDR1 and CDR2: MNHEY and SMNVEV (reference sequence). The CDR3 length is 14 residues. CDR3 loop: CASSISASTDTQYF. Written as DNA, the CDR3 is TGTGCCAGCAGTATATCCGCGAGCACAGATACGCAGTATTTT.

V and J are TRBV10-3 and TRBJ1-3; no clear D gene. In germline, CDR1 is ENHRY, CDR2 SYGVKD. With 0 bases removed from V and 3 bases from J, the gap between germline ends came to 15 bases. The CDR3 sequence is 17 residues long. As DNA, the CDR3 is TGTGCCATCAGTGAGTCGGAGAGGGTTCTATTTGGAAACACCATATATTTT. Translated, it gives CAISESERVLFGNTIYF.

The chain joins TRBV4-2 to TRBJ1-4; 12 bases line up with TRBD1. The CDR3 consists of 16 residues. Germline V gene sequence: CDR1 LGHNA, CDR2 YNFKEQ. V shed 2 bases and J 6 bases; nucleotides not matched to a gene: 4. The CDR3 DNA sequence: TGTGCCAGCAGCCAACCGGGGACAGGGGGCGATGAAAAACTGTTTTTT. The encoded protein is CASSQPGTGGDEKLFF.

The V and J genes are TRBV7-6 and TRBJ2-1; the match to TRBD2 covers 8 bases. Germline V gives CDR1 SGHVS, CDR2 FNYEAQ. The CDR3 sequence is 17 residues long. Trimming cost V 0 bases and J 6 bases; bases outside gene matches: 10. In DNA, the CDR3 is TGTGCCAGCAGCTTAGCCCCCCTAGCGGGCGGGATCAATGAGCAGTTCTTC. The encoded protein is CASSLAPLAGGINEQFF.

The rearrangement uses TRBV10-1 and TRBJ2-3, with a possible D match to TRBD1 (6 bases). CDR3 length: 16 amino acids. Trimming stripped 3 bases from V and 3 bases from J, with 16 bases between. Germline V lookup: CDR1 WNHNN, CDR2 SYGVQD (reference sequence). CDR3 amino acids: CASSEKVGQGTDTQYF. The CDR3 region has the DNA TGCGCCAGCAGTGAAAAGGTCGGGCAGGGGACAGATACGCAGTATTTT.

The genes are TRBV29-1 and TRBJ1-4; TRBD1 might be the D (5 bases). The germline V gene encodes CDR1 SQVTM and CDR2 ANQGSEA. The CDR3 loop spans 14 amino acids. The V and J ends lost 4 bases and 8 bases respectively, with 17 bases between them. CDR3 DNA sequence: TGCAGCGTTGCCTCCGGGACGGTCCAGGAAAAACTGTTTTTT. This codes for CSVASGTVQEKLFF.

This clone has a single count. The CDR3 nucleotides are TGCGCCAGCAGCCCGGACTTTACTAGCACAGATACGCAGTATTTT. Protein: CASSPDFTSTDTQYF. The chain employs TRBV5-1 and TRBJ2-3; possible D gene TRBD2, 5 bases. Germline CDR1 SGHRS, CDR2 YFSETQ. V dropped 4 bases and J dropped 0 bases, with 12 bases sitting between them. The CDR3 has 15 residues.

Only one count was recorded for this clone. The chain joins TRBV15 to TRBJ1-1, with a possible D match to TRBD1 (6 bases). CDR1 LNHNV and CDR2 YYDKDF come from the germline V gene (reference sequence). V lost 0 bases and J lost 10, with 15 bases in between. This CDR3 is built from 14 residues. The CDR3 loop reads CATSRDAGAGGAFF. CDR3 bases: TGTGCCACCAGCAGAGATGCGGGGGCGGGGGGAGCTTTCTTT.